The 21 T cell receptor beta chains below all came from one sample that was sequenced in a study of T-cell reconstitution after alpha-beta-depleted transplantation in children. Unique molecular identifiers were used in preparing the TCRbeta library. TCRdb used MiXCR to reprocess the PCR reads, holding one entry per CDR3 protein. This table has over 100,000 distinct CDR3 sequences, under 13% appearing once. The specimen comprised PBMCs, sampled before TCRalphabeta/CD19-depleted stem cell transplant. The receptors come from a boy younger than 10 with acute lymphoblastic leukemia, due to receive a stem cell transplant.

The CDR3 bases are TGTGCCAGCACTACCGGGACTAACTTCTACGAGCAGTACTTC. It yields the protein CASTTGTNFYEQYF. The rearrangement links TRBV27 to TRBJ2-7; 7 bases agree with TRBD2. The CDR3 has 14 residues. Losses at the gene ends were 7 bases for V and 3 bases for J; bases not matched to a gene: 9. From germline, CDR1 is MNHEY and CDR2 SMNVEV (reference sequence).

The sample holds many counts of this clonotype. The chain has TRBV7-6 and TRBJ1-6; 7 bases map to TRBD1. V trimming: 4 bases; J trimming: 7 bases; junction bases outside the gene matches: 10. The CDR3 covers 16 residues. The germline gives CDR1 SGHVS, CDR2 FNYEAQ. The CDR3 protein is CASSSRDRGGNSPLHF. The CDR3 nucleotides read TGTGCCAGCAGCTCCCGGGACAGAGGCGGAAATTCACCCCTCCACTTT.

This clonotype was picked up a small number of times. The chain couples TRBV27 to TRBJ2-5; D might be TRBD2 (6 bases). The V gene's germline CDR1 is MNHEY and CDR2 SMNVEV (reference sequence). There are 15 residues in the CDR3. The ends were cut back, 7 bases at V and 0 bases at J, with 15 bases in the middle. This CDR3 is CASKLTRRDQETQYF. CDR3 DNA sequence: TGTGCCAGCAAACTGACTAGGAGAGACCAAGAGACCCAGTACTTC.

This clonotype has ten or more counts. This chain joins TRBV6-2 or TRBV6-3 and TRBJ2-4; D gene unclear. Germline CDR1 MNHEY, CDR2 SVGEGT. There are 12 residues in the CDR3. The germline V and J ends were trimmed by 8 bases and 9 bases, with 14 bases remaining between them. CDR3 sequence: CASAMSLGIQYF. For the CDR3, the DNA is TGTGCCAGCGCCATGTCGCTGGGCATTCAGTACTTC.

This clonotype occurred many times. The J gene is TRBJ2-1, the V gene TRBV7-3; D gene ambiguous. The CDR3 extends over 15 amino acids. The V gene's germline CDR1 is SGHTA and CDR2 FQGTGA. V shed 8 bases and J shed 7 bases, with 21 bases lying between them. As DNA, the CDR3 is TGTGCCAGCTCAAGGGCTAGGGATGGGATAAATGAGCAGTTCTTC. Amino acids: CASSRARDGINEQFF.

This chain links TRBV5-1 with TRBJ1-1, with D perhaps TRBD1 (5 bases). Germline CDR1 is SGHRS and CDR2 is YFSETQ. V lost 4 bases and J 1 base, leaving 20 bases between the germline ends. This CDR3 is built from 17 residues. The CDR3 loop is CASSPSSRGPKNTEAFF. CDR3 in DNA: TGCGCCAGCAGCCCATCCAGCCGGGGACCGAAGAACACTGAAGCTTTCTTT.

This clonotype was counted only a few times. The chain uses TRBV5-1 and TRBJ2-7, with D tentatively TRBD1 (5 bases). Trimming removed 0 bases from V and 3 bases from J, with 10 bases in between. CDR3 length: 14 amino acids. Germline lookup yields CDR1 SGHRS and CDR2 YFSETQ. The CDR3 DNA is TGCGCCAGCAGCTTGGCCTTAGACAGCTACGAGCAGTACTTC. Protein sequence: CASSLALDSYEQYF.

V gene TRBV12-3 or TRBV12-4 combines with J gene TRBJ2-7, with unresolved D. The CDR3 has 17 amino acids. V was clipped by 5 bases and J by 2 bases, with 22 bases between them. CDR3 region: CASSPKAQGYQPYEQYF. The CDR3 DNA is TGTGCCAGCAGTCCCAAAGCCCAAGGGTACCAGCCCTACGAGCAGTACTTC.

This clonotype was recorded a few times. This chain links TRBV5-1 with TRBJ2-7, with 9 bases matching TRBD1. V was clipped by 1 base and J by 3 bases; unmatched bases: 8. Germline CDR1 and CDR2: SGHRS and YFSETQ. The CDR3 length is 16 residues. The CDR3 loop reads CASSLLLGQGGYEQYF. The CDR3 coding sequence is TGCGCCAGCAGCTTGCTTTTGGGACAGGGAGGCTACGAGCAGTACTTC.

The gene calls are TRBV24-1 and TRBJ2-5; 8 positions match TRBD1. The CDR3 length is 17 residues. With 6 bases clipped from V and 5 bases from J, the junction kept 16 bases outside the gene matches. The germline V gene has CDR1 KGHDR and CDR2 SFDVKD. The CDR3 spells CATSPRTGTDAGETQYF. The CDR3 DNA sequence: TGTGCCACCAGTCCGAGGACAGGGACCGACGCCGGGGAGACCCAGTACTTC.

The V gene is TRBV5-1, the J gene TRBJ2-1; no clear D gene. V was cut by 2 bases and J by 9 bases, with 18 bases left in between. The CDR3 extends over 15 amino acids. Germline V gene sequence: CDR1 SGHRS, CDR2 YFSETQ. In DNA, the CDR3 is TGCGCCAGCAGCTTCTCATCTCGGCCCGACGGTGAGCAGTTCTTC. This encodes CASSFSSRPDGEQFF.

This clonotype was recorded a few times. The chain uses TRBV25-1 and TRBJ2-1; 11 bases fit TRBD1. J was trimmed by 7 bases and V by 2 bases; bases with no gene match: 4. Per germline, CDR1 MGHDK and CDR2 SYGVNS. The CDR3 is made up of 15 amino acids. The CDR3 is CASSEGQGAGNEQFF. As DNA, the CDR3 is TGTGCCAGCAGTGAAGGACAGGGGGCTGGGAATGAGCAGTTCTTC.

This clonotype appeared many times. The V and J genes are TRBV7-2 and TRBJ1-3, with 7 bases matching TRBD1. V shed 7 bases and J 8 bases; nucleotides not matched to a gene: 14. Germline CDR1 SGHTA, CDR2 FQGNSA. This CDR3 region has 15 residues. In DNA form, the CDR3 reads TGTGCCAGCACCCCGGGGGCAGGGGGTCTGCACACCATATATTTT. Its protein is CASTPGAGGLHTIYF.

This clonotype was counted only a few times. V is TRBV5-6 and J is TRBJ1-1, with D perhaps TRBD1 (5 bases). Trimming stripped 0 bases from V and 11 bases from J, with 17 bases between. The CDR3 is 14 residues long. CDR1 and CDR2 (germline): SGHDT, YYEEEE. The CDR3 is CASSLAEDVGRAFF. The CDR3 coding sequence is TGTGCCAGCAGCTTGGCCGAGGATGTGGGGCGGGCTTTCTTT.

This clonotype was observed a few times. The V gene is TRBV11-2, the J gene TRBJ2-1, with 10 nucleotides matching TRBD2. CDR3 size: 17 residues. Per germline, CDR1 SGHAT and CDR2 FQNNGV. V lost 0 bases, J lost 5 bases, and 7 bases stayed unmatched. CDR3 coding DNA: TGTGCCAGCAGCTTAGATCCGAGGACTAGCGGCGACAATGAGCAGTTCTTC. It yields the protein CASSLDPRTSGDNEQFF. Complete variable domain (other parts from reference TRBV11-2 and TRBJ2-1): EAGVAQSPRYKIIEKRQSVAFWCNPISGHATLYWYQQILGQGPKLLIQFQNNGVVDDSQLPKDRFSAERLKGVDSTLKIQPAKLEDSAVYLCASSLDPRTSGDNEQFFGPGTRLTVL.

The chain's CDR3 is CSGGLALSYNEQFF. DNA of the CDR3: TGCAGCGGAGGATTAGCGCTTTCCTACAATGAGCAGTTCTTC. V and J are TRBV29-1 and TRBJ2-1; tentatively, D is TRBD2 (5 bases). Trimming shortened V by 7 bases and J by 1 base, and 14 bases separated the two germline ends. CDR1 is SQVTM, CDR2 ANQGSEA, per germline. CDR3 size: 14 residues.

This clonotype was observed many times. The gene calls are TRBV11-2 and TRBJ2-1, with 12 nucleotides matching TRBD2. After removal of 1 base from V and 12 bases from J, the junction contained 7 bases not matched to a gene. The germline V gene encodes CDR1 SGHAT and CDR2 FQNNGV. The CDR3 has 15 residues. CDR3 nucleotides: TGTGCCAGCAGCTTAGTGGCGGCTAGCGGGAGGGGGCAGTTCTTC. This gives the protein CASSLVAASGRGQFF.

This sequence joins TRBV20-1 and TRBJ2-3; D might be TRBD2 (6 bases). The CDR3 spans 15 residues. Germline V gene sequence: CDR1 DFQATT, CDR2 SNEGSKA (reference sequence). V lost 3 bases and J lost 3, with 16 bases in between. The CDR3 spells CSARESGGITDTQYF. Here the CDR3 DNA reads TGCAGTGCTAGGGAATCTGGGGGGATAACAGATACGCAGTATTTT.

The rearrangement joins TRBV5-1 to TRBJ2-3; 7 bases align to TRBD1. The CDR3 covers 14 residues. Germline CDR1 SGHRS, CDR2 YFSETQ. Trimming at V came to 4 bases and at J to 1 base, leaving 3 bases not matched to a gene. This CDR3 is CASSGDRGTDTQYF. The CDR3 bases are TGCGCCAGCAGCGGCGACAGGGGCACAGATACGCAGTATTTT.

The chain combines TRBV5-1 with TRBJ1-1; D perhaps matches TRBD1 (5 bases). Trimming cost V 0 bases and J 8 bases, with 8 bases left between them. The CDR3 covers 12 residues. CDR1 and CDR2 from the germline V gene are SGHRS and YFSETQ. The CDR3 DNA reads as TGCGCCAGCAGCTTGGCCCGGGACGAAGCTTTCTTT. Protein: CASSLARDEAFF.

A few counts support this clonotype. The chain joins TRBV2 to TRBJ2-1; the D gene is possibly TRBD2 (5 bases). The V end was cut by 7 bases, the J end by 6 bases, with 19 bases between. This CDR3 contains 15 residues. CDR1 and CDR2 (germline): SNHLY, FYNNEI. CDR3 DNA: TGTGCCAGCACCCCGGTACGGGCTAGCTCCAATGAGCAGTTCTTC. Its translation is CASTPVRASSNEQFF.